The rows below give T cell receptor beta chains drawn from one sample of a study of identifying expanded T cells in peripheral blood. Sequencing was performed with immunoSEQ multiplex PCR; in TCRdb, only in-frame clones are kept and a portion is missing. This table has about 58,000 clones, roughly nine tenths appearing once. The specimen was blood. These receptor sequences come from a person aged 18 to 75 in good health. CDR3s include the opening cysteine and the closing phenylalanine or tryptophan. The D gene is left open where the match is weak. Rows give clone size only sometimes, using once, few, many, or a class for an expanded clone.

D: -
J: TRBJ1-1
size: few
V: TRBV18
DNA: TGTGCCAGCTCTCCGAGCGGGCTTATGAACACTGAAGCTTTCTTT
CDR3: CASSPSGLMNTEAFF

D: -
J: TRBJ1-3
size: -
V: TRBV6-5
DNA: TGTGCCAGCAGTTATACAGAGAGCTCTGGAAACACCATATATTTT
CDR3: CASSYTESSGNTIYF

D: TRBD1
J: TRBJ2-3
size: -
V: TRBV7-9
DNA: TGTGCCAGCAGCTTGGGGACAGAAATAGATACGCAGTATTTT
CDR3: CASSLGTEIDTQYF

D: -
J: TRBJ1-1
size: -
V: TRBV10-3
DNA: TGTGCCATCAGGGAAACTCAGGCTGAAGCTTTCTTT
CDR3: CAIRETQAEAFF

D: -
J: TRBJ2-7
size: -
V: TRBV6-5
DNA: TGTGCCAGCAGTTACGGGCAGGGTGCCTACGAGCAGTACTTC
CDR3: CASSYGQGAYEQYF

D: -
J: TRBJ1-1
size: -
V: TRBV19
DNA: TGTGCCAGTAGCACCTACTCAGGGCGGGACACTGAAGCTTTCTTT
CDR3: CASSTYSGRDTEAFF

D: TRBD1
J: TRBJ1-1
size: -
V: TRBV29-1
DNA: TGCAGCGGGGGGGACAGCATGAACACTGAAGCTTTCTTT
CDR3: CSGGDSMNTEAFF

D: -
J: TRBJ1-1
size: -
V: TRBV5-1
DNA: TGCGCCAGCAGCTTGGAGTCGACGAACACTGAAGCTTTCTTT
CDR3: CASSLESTNTEAFF

D: -
J: TRBJ1-2
size: medium-sized
V: TRBV10-1
DNA: TGCGCCAGCAGTGAAGGTCGGTTGAGGGGCTACACCTTC
CDR3: CASSEGRLRGYTF

D: TRBD1
J: TRBJ1-2
size: -
V: TRBV18
DNA: TGTGCCAGCTCCGCGACAGGGGGCGCCTATGGCTACACCTTC
CDR3: CASSATGGAYGYTF

D: TRBD2
J: TRBJ2-1
size: few
V: TRBV7-9
DNA: TGTGCCAGCAGCTCCCGACTAGCGCCCAATGAGCAGTTCTTC
CDR3: CASSSRLAPNEQFF

D: TRBD1
J: TRBJ1-2
size: -
V: TRBV7-2
DNA: TGTGCCAGCAGCGTATCAGGGGGCGCGAACTATGGCTACACCTTC
CDR3: CASSVSGGANYGYTF

D: -
J: TRBJ2-7
size: -
V: TRBV11-2
DNA: TGTGCCAGCAGCTTAGAGCTAGAGCGGAGATACTACGAGCAGTACTTC
CDR3: CASSLELERRYYEQYF

D: -
J: TRBJ1-2
size: -
V: TRBV5-1
DNA: TGCGCCAGCAGCTTGATCCCGTCCGGCCTAAACTATGGCTACACCTTC
CDR3: CASSLIPSGLNYGYTF

D: -
J: TRBJ1-2
size: -
V: TRBV14
DNA: TGTGCCAGCAGCCAAGAGCTCGGCTTCTATGGCTACACCTTC
CDR3: CASSQELGFYGYTF